Shown below are 26 T cell receptor beta chains from a single sample sequenced in a study of blood T cell repertoires in COVID-19. Here immunoSEQ multiplex PCR was the method, and the copy in TCRdb shows in-frame clones only, minus some. Of over 120,000 clones listed, roughly 87% are singletons. Sequencing used peripheral blood. The receptor set was obtained from a man in his 70s with acute or convalescent COVID-19.

The chain couples TRBV24-1 to TRBJ2-4, with 11 bases lining up with TRBD1. Unmatched junction bases numbered 4, after V lost 4 bases and J lost 6 bases. CDR1 and CDR2 (germline): KGHDR, SFDVKD. This CDR3 contains 15 residues. The CDR3, as DNA: TGTGCCACCAGTGAGAAAGGGACAGGGGGAAACATTCAGTACTTC. Translation gives CATSEKGTGGNIQYF.

For the CDR3, the DNA is TGTGCCAGTAGTATATCGACAGGGGCTAACACAGATACGCAGTATTTT. Translation: CASSISTGANTDTQYF. The genes are TRBV19 and TRBJ2-3; TRBD1 matches at 8 bases. Germline V CDR1 and CDR2: LNHDA, SQIVND (reference sequence). The trim removed 2 bases at V and 2 bases at J, leaving 6 bases unmatched. The CDR3 spans 16 residues.

This sequence joins TRBV19 and TRBJ2-3, with a weak D call TRBD2 (5 bases). The CDR3 has 17 amino acids. V lost 7 bases to trimming and J lost 1 base, with 21 bases between them. The germline CDR1 and CDR2 sequences are LNHDA and SQIVND (reference sequence). The CDR3 reads CASTRRRRVGGTDTQYF. CDR3 in DNA: TGTGCCAGTACCCGGAGAAGGCGGGTCGGGGGCACAGATACGCAGTATTTT. The variable domain in full, completed from reference TRBV19 and TRBJ2-3, reads DGGITQSPKYLFRKEGQNVTLSCEQNLNHDAMYWYRQDPGQGLRLIYYSQIVNDFQKGDIAEGYSVSREKKESFPLTVTSAQKNPTAFYLCASTRRRRVGGTDTQYFGPGTRLTVL.

The chain links TRBV2 to TRBJ2-1; 11 nucleotides line up with TRBD2. The germline V gene has CDR1 SNHLY and CDR2 FYNNEI. V gave up 6 bases and J gave up 9 bases; unmatched junction bases: 16. The CDR3 runs 17 residues. CDR3 bases: TGTGCCAGCAGCCCGGAAACTAGCGGGGGACGCTGGGTTGAGCAGTTCTTC. Translation: CASSPETSGGRWVEQFF.

The chain links TRBV6-1 to TRBJ2-7; a weak D match, TRBD2 (5 bases). CDR1 and CDR2 from the germline V gene are MNHNS and SASEGT. This CDR3 region has 14 residues. Trimming shortened V by 2 bases and J by 6 bases, and 14 bases separated the two germline ends. This chain's CDR3 is CASSEHGESSEQYF. Here the CDR3 DNA reads TGTGCCAGCAGTGAACATGGGGAGTCGAGCGAGCAGTACTTC.

The chain combines TRBV3-1 (or the pseudogene TRBV3-2) with TRBJ1-3; D is unclear. The CDR3 runs 14 residues. V lost 0 bases and J lost 2, with 5 bases in between. Germline CDR1 is LGHDT and CDR2 is YNNKEL (reference sequence). DNA for the CDR3: TGTGCCAGCAGCCAAGATACAGCTGGAAACACCATATATTTT. Amino acid sequence: CASSQDTAGNTIYF.

This chain uses TRBV14 with TRBJ2-5, with unresolved D. The CDR3 extends over 14 amino acids. Germline assignment: CDR1 SGHDN and CDR2 FVKESK. V was shortened by 0 bases and J by 5 bases, with 10 bases between the two germline ends. In DNA, the CDR3 is TGTGCCAGCAGCCAAGATCTATCGAGGGAGACCCAGTACTTC. This gives the protein CASSQDLSRETQYF.

V usage is TRBV12-3 or TRBV12-4 and J usage is TRBJ2-3, with a tentative D call TRBD2 (5 bases). The CDR3 has 12 residues. Trimming removed 4 bases at V and 14 bases at J, with 16 bases between. The CDR3 protein is CASSSLASPLYF. CDR3 nucleotide sequence: TGTGCCAGCAGTTCGCTAGCTTCCCCCTTGTATTTT.

This chain uses TRBV6-5 with TRBJ1-1; TRBD1 aligns across 8 bases. Germline V gene data show CDR1 as MNHEY and CDR2 as SVGAGI. This CDR3 is built from 15 residues. Trimming at V came to 5 bases and at J to 1 base, leaving 6 bases not matched to a gene. CDR3 sequence (DNA): TGTGCCAGCAGTCGCCTAGGGACAGGGAACACTGAAGCTTTCTTT. Amino acids: CASSRLGTGNTEAFF.

This clone was seen a few times. The V gene is TRBV18, the J gene TRBJ2-5; TRBD1 matches at 7 bases. The ends lost 8 bases at V and 5 bases at J; junction bases unmatched: 11. CDR1 and CDR2 (germline): KGHSH, LQKENI. This CDR3 region has 14 residues. The chain's CDR3 is CASRPGQSFETQYF. In nucleotides, the CDR3 is TGTGCCAGCAGGCCGGGACAGTCTTTTGAGACCCAGTACTTC.

The sample holds one count of this clone. The chain combines TRBV3-1 (or the pseudogene TRBV3-2) with TRBJ1-2; 9 bases map to TRBD1. Germline V gene data show CDR1 as LGHDT and CDR2 as YNNKEL (reference sequence). The CDR3 sequence is 13 residues long. Trimming at V came to 3 bases and at J to 11 bases, leaving 7 bases not matched to a gene. The CDR3 region has the DNA TGTGCCAGCAGCCAGGGAGGGACAGGGCGGTACACCTTC. Protein product: CASSQGGTGRYTF.

The chain has TRBV2 and TRBJ1-1; 7 positions agree with TRBD1. Trimming removed 6 bases from V and 5 bases from J; junction bases left unmatched: 6. The CDR3 consists of 13 residues. Germline loops: CDR1 SNHLY, CDR2 FYNNEI. Written as DNA, the CDR3 is TGTGCCAGCAGCAAAGGGACAGATACTGAAGCTTTCTTT. It specifies CASSKGTDTEAFF.

This clone was seen a handful of times. The CDR3 is CASRPGRNNSPLHF. CDR3 nucleotides: TGCGCCAGCAGGCCGGGTCGTAATAATTCACCCCTCCACTTT. The V and J genes are TRBV10-2 and TRBJ1-6; D gene unclear. V lost 6 bases, J lost 5 bases, and 11 bases lay in between. The CDR3 runs to 14 residues. Germline assignment: CDR1 WSHSY and CDR2 SAAADI.

The table lists this clone with many counts. The gene calls are TRBV7-2 and TRBJ1-3; 7 nucleotides align to TRBD1. The CDR3 is made up of 14 amino acids. Trimming removed 5 bases from V and 3 bases from J; junction bases left unmatched: 4. CDR1 SGHTA and CDR2 FQGNSA come from the germline V gene. CDR3 region: CASSGGTDGNTIYF. The CDR3 region has the DNA TGTGCCAGCAGCGGAGGGACAGATGGAAACACCATATATTTT.

J is TRBJ1-3 and V is TRBV9, with D possibly being TRBD1 (5 bases). Trimming removed 0 bases at V and 4 bases at J, with 11 bases between. This CDR3 has 15 amino acids. The germline CDR1 and CDR2 sequences are SGDLS and YYNGEE. The CDR3 DNA follows: TGTGCCAGCAGCGTAGGGAAGGGGCAAGGAAACACCATATATTTT. This codes for CASSVGKGQGNTIYF.

Only a few counts were recorded for this clone. One end of the junction fails to match germline, which may point to a read error. The chain recombines TRBV5-6 with TRBJ2-3; D might be TRBD2 (5 bases). The CDR3 is 16 residues long. Germline values: CDR1 SGHDT, CDR2 YYEEEE. CDR3 loop: CASRSRTGSSTDTQYF. In DNA, the CDR3 is TGTGCCAGCAGGTCTAGGACCGGGTCTAGCACGGATACGCAGTATTTT.

The chain links TRBV11-2 to TRBJ1-2, with 9 bases identical to TRBD1. This CDR3 contains 18 residues. Trimming removed 0 bases from V and 1 base from J; junction bases left unmatched: 9. Germline lookup yields CDR1 SGHAT and CDR2 FQNNGV. The CDR3, as DNA: TGTGCCAGCAGCTTAGACCCGGACAGGGGAAAACATAACTATGGCTACACCTTC. Protein product: CASSLDPDRGKHNYGYTF.

The chain employs TRBV19 and TRBJ2-1, with 7 nucleotides matching TRBD2. The germline gives CDR1 LNHDA, CDR2 SQIVND (reference sequence). This CDR3 is 14 amino acids long. The ends lost 3 bases at V and 8 bases at J; junction bases unmatched: 7. CDR3: CASSISGGSYEQFF. CDR3 nucleotide sequence: TGTGCCAGTAGTATCTCGGGAGGATCCTATGAGCAGTTCTTC.

The chain is built from TRBV2 and TRBJ1-6; D is perhaps TRBD1 (6 bases). Germline-derived CDR1 and CDR2 are SNHLY and FYNNEI. This CDR3 has 15 residues. Trimming left V 7 bases short and J 10 bases short, with 20 bases between. In DNA form, the CDR3 reads TGTGCCAGCACAAGACAGGAAGGCCTCAGATCACCCCTCCACTTT. Translated: CASTRQEGLRSPLHF.

V is TRBV5-5 and J is TRBJ2-7, with 11 bases identical to TRBD2. V trimming: 0 bases; J trimming: 7 bases; junction bases outside the gene matches: 6. From germline, CDR1 is SGHKS and CDR2 YYEKEE (reference sequence). The CDR3 extends over 15 amino acids. CDR3 DNA: TGTGCCAGCAGCTTGGTACTAGCGGGAGCTGGAGAGCAGTACTTC. Protein product: CASSLVLAGAGEQYF.

This clone was detected once. The chain recombines TRBV11-2 with TRBJ1-3; 7 bases line up with TRBD1. The CDR3 has 20 amino acids. Germline V gene data show CDR1 as SGHAT and CDR2 as FQNNGV. With V trimmed by 0 bases and J by 0 bases, 14 bases remained unmatched. As DNA, the CDR3 is TGTGCCAGCAGCTTAGATGGGAGAAAACAGGGGAATCTCTCTGGAAACACCATATATTTT. Translating gives CASSLDGRKQGNLSGNTIYF.

The chain uses TRBV20-1 and TRBJ2-7; 7 bases map to TRBD2. This CDR3 has 14 residues. The germline CDR1 and CDR2 sequences are DFQATT and SNEGSKA (reference sequence). V dropped 3 bases and J dropped 6; count of bases not matched to a gene: 11. CDR3 nucleotide sequence: TGCAGTGCTAGTGAGGCGGGGGTTGAGGGCGAGCAGTACTTC. Its protein is CSASEAGVEGEQYF.

The V call is TRBV7-9, the J call TRBJ1-4; D call uncertain. The CDR3 length is 12 residues. Trimming took off 5 bases at V and 8 bases at J, with 9 bases between the two ends. CDR1 SEHNR and CDR2 FQNEAQ come from the germline V gene (reference sequence). The CDR3, as DNA: TGTGCCAGCAGCCCCGGCAGGGAAAAACTGTTTTTT. This sequence encodes CASSPGREKLFF. Variable domain in full (rest from reference TRBV7-9 and TRBJ1-4): DTGVSQNPRHKITKRGQNVTFRCDPISEHNRLYWYRQTLGQGPEFLTYFQNEAQLEKSRLLSDRFSAERPKGSFSTLEIQRTEQGDSAMYLCASSPGREKLFFGSGTQLSVL.

This clone was detected only once. This rearrangement joins TRBV27 to TRBJ1-1; possibly TRBD1 for D (5 bases). Germline V gene lookup returns CDR1 MNHEY and CDR2 SMNVEV (reference sequence). CDR3 length: 14 amino acids. V lost 2 bases, J lost 4 bases, and 11 bases lay in between. The CDR3 DNA follows: TGTGCCAGCAGTTTAAGGCAGGGATTCACTGAAGCTTTCTTT. Encoded protein: CASSLRQGFTEAFF.

The chain recombines TRBV5-1 with TRBJ2-5; 10 bases line up with TRBD1. The V gene end was trimmed by 3 bases and the J gene end by 4 bases; junction bases not matched to a gene: 0. CDR3 size: 13 residues. The V gene's germline CDR1 is SGHRS and CDR2 YFSETQ. The CDR3 is CASSWTGGETQYF. CDR3 sequence (DNA): TGCGCCAGCAGCTGGACAGGGGGAGAGACCCAGTACTTC.

This sequence joins TRBV4-1 and TRBJ2-7; unclear D gene. CDR3 length: 15 residues. Germline loops: CDR1 MGHRA, CDR2 YSYEKL. V shed 1 base and J shed 4 bases, with 14 bases lying between them. The CDR3 nucleotides read TGCGCCAGCAGCCAAGGATATGTTTACGGTTACGAGCAGTACTTC. Protein: CASSQGYVYGYEQYF.